The T cell receptor beta chain under discussion was sequenced for a study of vaccination and CD4 T cells after COVID-19 (dated by TCRdb to the early 2020s). The study in broad terms: SARS-CoV-2 positivity had been established in the convalescent patients by nasal swab PCR, and mild disease was recorded in several of these patients and severe disease in one. Six males and four females were included in the convalescent cohort, with two Hispanic individuals, seven Caucasians, two Asians and one multiracial person represented. Two doses of either the Pfizer-BioNTech BNT162b2 vaccine (n=8) or the Moderna mRNA-1273 vaccine (n=2) were administered to participants. Post-COVID blood samples from convalescent patients were collected a median of about 100 days after diagnosis, with a range of about 35 to 161 days. Post-vaccine blood samples were taken a median of roughly 75 days after the second vaccine dose, with a range of 14 to 241 days. Culture stimuli were overlapping spike peptide pools from SARS-CoV-2 and from the common cold coronaviruses HCoV-NL63, HCoV-OC43 and HCoV-229E. In control cultures, a CEFX viral epitope pool was used as positive control, an HIV-1 Nef peptide pool was used as negative control, or no peptide was added. In 10 COVID-19 convalescent patients and a handful of infection-naive healthy vaccine recipients, researchers compared the spike-specific CD4+ TCR repertoire from before mRNA vaccination with the repertoire from after.

For this clonotype: This receptor's antigen is unknown. No base-level quality is on record; no much larger clone is a single base apart.

The library came from PCR. DNA from cultured CD4+ T cells was subjected to TCR sequencing with the Oncomine TCR Beta short-read assay at the Johns Hopkins FTIC core. The QIAamp micro DNA kit was used to extract genomic DNA from the cultured CD4+ T cells. The Oncomine TCR Beta libraries from cultured CD4+ T cells were pooled using unique dual indexes and then sequenced on an Illumina iSeq 100. From the authors' description of their analysis: Non-productive sequences were removed, and CDR3s that did not start with C, did not end with F or W, or were shorter than 7 amino acids were discarded. Antigen-specific clonotypes were identified using the MANAFEST web application through comparison of peptide-stimulated wells with reference and other culture wells. Positive clones required FDR below 0.05, an odds ratio above 5, and productive frequency above 0.1% in at least two of three replicate wells. Cross-reactive clonotypes were defined as significantly expanded in both SARS-CoV-2 spike wells and at least one common cold coronavirus spike condition. Using R version 3.6.1, CDR3 homology was evaluated through Levenshtein distances (stringdist) along with unrooted phylogenetic trees (ape). TCRdb applied fastp at Q25 and MiXCR to the public reads, then kept only in-frame beta chains. Each entry is one CDR3 protein sequence, shown with its most common DNA and genes. V and J calls and clone size were set by TCRdb, not the authors. This sample holds approximately 12,000 distinct CDR3 sequences; 58% were observed only once. The ten biggest clones cover around a quarter of the sample.

The germline V gene (reference sequence) sets CDR1 to DFQATT and CDR2 to SNEGSKA. The CDR3 numbers 13 residues from cysteine through phenylalanine. The DNA shown is the 39-base CDR3, in frame from base 1. The germline ends are 14 bases apart after V is trimmed by 5 bases and J by 4 bases. The sample's treatment or condition label is to be understood as: roughly 10-day PBMC culture with coronavirus spike peptide pools or control peptides (ViraFEST assay). The study used the ViraFEST assay, which expanded antigen-specific T cells with peptide pools and then identified expanded clonotypes by TCR sequencing. The convalescent patients' positive SARS-CoV-2 PCR tests were from March to December 2020, which was before the Alpha, Beta and Delta variants emerged in the United States. PBMCs were cultured at about 2 million per well in IMDM supplemented with approximately 5% human AB serum and about 9.6 IU/ml IL-2, with approximately 9.2 ug/ml peptide pools added. On days 3 and 7, half of the culture medium was replaced with fresh IL-2-containing medium. After roughly 11 days of culture, CD4+ T cells were isolated by negative selection with the EasySep CD4+ T cell isolation kit. Ficoll-Paque Plus gradient centrifugation was used to isolate PBMCs from whole blood, and the isolated PBMCs were then either used fresh or cryopreserved at -140C. Triplicate wells were generally used for each culture condition.

The investigation overall reported the following: Although the median number of SARS-CoV-2-reactive clonotypes went up from fewer than 25 after infection to 35 to 40 after vaccination, the increase was not significant. Of the vaccine-specific clones in convalescent patients, 304 of 307, or nearly all, reacted only to SARS-CoV-2 spike and did not cross-react with common cold coronaviruses. The study included relatively few convalescent patients and did not analyze early timepoints after natural infection. Among convalescent patients, a median roughly 84% of the SARS-CoV-2-reactive clones seen after vaccination appeared only after vaccination, which suggests priming specific to the vaccine.

Material for sequencing was CD4+ T cells from blood, cultured in vitro. The TCR was taken from a human donor who had recovered from COVID-19. Rearrangement joined TRBV20-1 to TRBJ1-1; TRBD1 is perhaps the D gene, given 5 matching bases. The encoded CDR3 is CSAGRQRTTEAFF. The DNA sequence is TGCAGTGCTGGGCGACAGAGGACCACTGAAGCTTTCTTT.